This T cell receptor (beta chain) comes out of a study of blood T cell repertoires in COVID-19. In the authors' methods: For nucleated cells, counts were estimated from reference gene primer amplification. Sequencing used immunoSEQ multiplex PCR; TCRdb keeps in-frame clones, though not all of them. V and J calls and clone size come straight from that table; D and trimming were deduced from the DNA. The table has about 88,000 clones, more than 90% seen once. Germline V gives CDR1 MNHEY, CDR2 SVGAGI. The CDR3 runs to 15 residues. Trimming removed 0 bases from V and 5 bases from J, with 13 bases in between.

This chain connects TRBV6-5 to TRBJ1-2; D remains ambiguous. The receptor was derived from a man aged 55 to 70 with acute or convalescent COVID-19. Material for sequencing was peripheral blood. As DNA, the CDR3 is TGTGCCAGCAGTTACTCGAGGCCCTCTGGGTATGGCTACACCTTC. Protein: CASSYSRPSGYGYTF.